These 29 T cell receptor beta chains came from one sample sequenced in a study. Here immunoSEQ multiplex PCR was the method, and the copy in TCRdb shows in-frame clones only, minus some. The table lists under 55,000 clones, more than 85% of them singletons. The specimen sequenced was PBMCs. All receptors derive from a man aged 35 to 55 with rheumatoid arthritis.

The chain carries TRBV3-1 (or the pseudogene TRBV3-2) and TRBJ1-2; weak D call: TRBD1 (5 bases). The germline V gene encodes CDR1 LGHDT and CDR2 YNNKEL (reference sequence). V was trimmed by 5 bases and J by 4 bases, leaving 14 bases between them. The CDR3 spans 14 residues. The DNA for the CDR3 is TGTGCCAGCAGCTTTCAGGGAAGCCCCTATGGCTACACCTTC. Protein product: CASSFQGSPYGYTF.

This chain connects TRBV30 to TRBJ1-5; 7 bases fit TRBD1. J lost 0 bases, V lost 2 bases, and 10 bases had no gene match. The CDR3 extends over 17 amino acids. Germline assignment: CDR1 GTSNPN and CDR2 SVGIG (reference sequence). The CDR3 region has the DNA TGTGCCTGGAGTCCACCGTTACAGGGGTATAGCAATCAGCCCCAGCATTTT. Protein: CAWSPPLQGYSNQPQHF.

The gene calls are TRBV7-6 and TRBJ1-4; 8 bases map to TRBD1. CDR1 SGHVS and CDR2 FNYEAQ come from the germline V gene. The V and J ends lost 3 bases and 2 bases, in that order; junction bases with no gene match: 2. The CDR3 is 15 residues long. The CDR3 DNA reads TGTGCCAGCAGCTTGACAGGGGCCACTAATGAAAAACTGTTTTTT. Translation: CASSLTGATNEKLFF.

The chain uses TRBV7-8 and TRBJ2-7, with D unclear. CDR1 is SGHVS, CDR2 FQNEAQ, per germline. Trimming removed 0 bases at V and 2 bases at J, with 8 bases between. This CDR3 has 14 amino acids. CDR3 residues: CASSLAPRTYEQYF. Here the CDR3 DNA reads TGTGCCAGCAGCTTAGCGCCCAGGACCTACGAGCAGTACTTC.

This sequence joins TRBV15 and TRBJ2-2; 7 positions match TRBD1. In germline, CDR1 is LNHNV, CDR2 YYDKDF (reference sequence). The CDR3 is made up of 13 amino acids. The V segment lost 2 bases and the J segment 7 bases; nucleotides outside the gene matches: 1. CDR3 in DNA: TGTGCCACCAGCAGACGGGACAGCGGGGAGCTGTTTTTT. Its protein is CATSRRDSGELFF. Together with reference TRBV15 and TRBJ2-2, the CDR3 gives the full variable domain: DAMVIQNPRYQVTQFGKPVTLSCSQTLNHNVMYWYQQKSSQAPKLLFHYYDKDFNNEADTPDNFQSRRPNTSFCFLDIRSPGLGDTAMYLCATSRRDSGELFFGEGSRLTVL.

V gene TRBV14 combines with J gene TRBJ1-1; D not certain. This CDR3 is 14 amino acids long. The V end lost 1 base, the J end lost 0 bases, and 6 bases lay between the germline ends. Germline V gives CDR1 SGHDN, CDR2 FVKESK. The CDR3, as DNA: TGTGCCAGCAGCCAAGCCCAGCTGAACACTGAAGCTTTCTTT. Protein sequence: CASSQAQLNTEAFF.

The chain has TRBV6-5 and TRBJ2-1; 9 bases map to TRBD1. The CDR3 covers 15 residues. J was trimmed by 3 bases and V by 7 bases; bases with no gene match: 7. Per germline, CDR1 MNHEY and CDR2 SVGAGI. The CDR3 reads CASILQGAGYNEQFF. Here the CDR3 DNA reads TGTGCCAGCATCCTACAGGGGGCTGGCTACAATGAGCAGTTCTTC.

V usage is TRBV6-5 and J usage is TRBJ1-1, with D tentatively TRBD1 (5 bases). There are 13 residues in the CDR3. The germline V gene encodes CDR1 MNHEY and CDR2 SVGAGI. Trimming cost V 5 bases and J 1 base, with 8 bases left between them. The DNA of the CDR3 is TGTGCCAGCAGTATCAGGGAGAACACTGAAGCTTTCTTT. Protein product: CASSIRENTEAFF.

This sequence joins TRBV7-8 and TRBJ2-7; D may be TRBD1 (5 bases). The CDR3 covers 12 residues. The germline V and J ends were trimmed by 5 bases and 1 base, with 6 bases remaining between them. Germline V gives CDR1 SGHVS, CDR2 FQNEAQ. The CDR3 coding sequence is TGTGCCAGCAGCCGACAGTCCTACGAGCAGTACTTC. Translated, it gives CASSRQSYEQYF. Together with reference TRBV7-8 and TRBJ2-7, the CDR3 gives the full variable domain: GAGVSQSPRYKVAKRGQDVALRCDPISGHVSLFWYQQALGQGPEFLTYFQNEAQLDKSGLPSDRFFAERPEGSVSTLKIQRTQQEDSAVYLCASSRQSYEQYFGPGTRLTVT.

The J gene is TRBJ2-3, the V gene TRBV18, with D hard to call. The V and J ends lost 3 bases and 2 bases respectively, with 6 bases between them. There are 13 residues in the CDR3. In germline, CDR1 is KGHSH, CDR2 LQKENI. The CDR3 region has the DNA TGTGCCAGCTCACCCGGCGTCACAGATACGCAGTATTTT. Translating it yields CASSPGVTDTQYF. Using reference TRBV18 and TRBJ2-3 for the parts outside the CDR3, the full variable domain is NAGVMQNPRHLVRRRGQEARLRCSPMKGHSHVYWYRQLPEEGLKFMVYLQKENIIDESGMPKERFSAEFPKEGPSILRIQQVVRGDSAAYFCASSPGVTDTQYFGPGTRLTVL.

CDR3 residues: CASSIGEGKDEAFF. The CDR3 DNA reads TGTGCCAGTAGTATAGGAGAGGGGAAAGACGAAGCTTTCTTT. The V call is TRBV19, the J call TRBJ1-1, with D possibly being TRBD1 (5 bases). Germline lookup yields CDR1 LNHDA and CDR2 SQIVND (reference sequence). This CDR3 spans 14 amino acids. The germline V and J ends were trimmed by 1 base and 8 bases, with 14 bases remaining between them. The variable domain in full, with the rest retrieved from reference TRBV19 and TRBJ1-1, is DGGITQSPKYLFRKEGQNVTLSCEQNLNHDAMYWYRQDPGQGLRLIYYSQIVNDFQKGDIAEGYSVSREKKESFPLTVTSAQKNPTAFYLCASSIGEGKDEAFFGQGTRLTVV.

The chain joins TRBV30 to TRBJ2-7; tentatively, D is TRBD1 (6 bases). CDR1 and CDR2 from the germline V gene are GTSNPN and SVGIG (reference sequence). Trimming left V 3 bases short and J 3 bases short, with 15 bases between. CDR3 length: 14 residues. The CDR3 sequence is CAWSEGGSLYEQYF. DNA for the CDR3: TGTGCCTGGAGCGAAGGGGGTTCTCTCTACGAGCAGTACTTC. The full variable domain, in which reference TRBV30 and TRBJ2-7 provide the parts outside the CDR3, is SQTIHQWPATLVQPVGSPLSLECTVEGTSNPNLYWYRQAAGRGLQLLFYSVGIGQISSEVPQNLSASRPQDRQFILSSKKLLLSDSGFYLCAWSEGGSLYEQYFGPGTRLTVT.

This sequence joins TRBV6-2 or TRBV6-3 and TRBJ2-7; D uncertain. Germline-derived CDR1 and CDR2 are MNHEY and SVGEGT. This CDR3 has 15 amino acids. The V gene lost 6 bases and the J gene lost 3 bases, with 18 bases spanning the gap. For the CDR3, the DNA is TGTGCCAGCAGCCGTCCGAAGTCGGCCATCTACGAGCAGTACTTC. This encodes CASSRPKSAIYEQYF.

This clone was counted a single time. The chain is built from TRBV7-2 and TRBJ1-1; D remains unclear. The CDR3 is 14 residues long. CDR1 and CDR2 (germline): SGHTA, FQGNSA. Trimming removed 3 bases at V and 3 bases at J, with 11 bases between. The CDR3 reads CASSLGFKYTEAFF. CDR3 DNA sequence: TGTGCCAGCAGCTTGGGGTTTAAGTACACTGAAGCTTTCTTT.

The chain joins TRBV6-2 or TRBV6-3 to TRBJ2-7; 13 bases are shared with TRBD2. Germline values: CDR1 MNHEY, CDR2 SVGEGT. The CDR3 is made up of 20 amino acids. With V trimmed by 2 bases and J by 3 bases, 16 bases remained unmatched. This CDR3 reads CASSYPRTGLAGAASYEQYF. CDR3 bases: TGTGCCAGCAGTTACCCTCGGACCGGACTAGCGGGAGCTGCGAGCTACGAGCAGTACTTC.

This clone was seen only once. The chain uses TRBV5-1 and TRBJ1-1; possible D gene TRBD1, 6 bases. This CDR3 is built from 16 residues. Trimming took 1 base from V and 0 from J, leaving 13 bases between them. CDR1 and CDR2 (germline): SGHRS, YFSETQ. The CDR3 sequence: CASSLRPGAMNTEAFF. The CDR3 DNA reads as TGCGCCAGCAGCTTGAGGCCAGGGGCGATGAACACTGAAGCTTTCTTT.

The rearrangement joins TRBV19 to TRBJ2-2; D gene ambiguous. Germline lookup yields CDR1 LNHDA and CDR2 SQIVND (reference sequence). The CDR3 spans 16 residues. V lost 7 bases and J lost 3, with 18 bases in between. CDR3 nucleotide sequence: TGTGCCAGTATAGGCAACTACATAAGATACACCGGGGAGCTGTTTTTT. Translated, it gives CASIGNYIRYTGELFF.

V is TRBV5-1 and J is TRBJ1-1; 10 nucleotides align to TRBD1. CDR1 and CDR2 (germline): SGHRS, YFSETQ. V lost 3 bases to trimming and J lost 4 bases; unmatched junction nucleotides: 0. The CDR3 length is 13 residues. This CDR3 reads CASSWTGGTEAFF. DNA for the CDR3: TGCGCCAGCAGCTGGACAGGGGGCACTGAAGCTTTCTTT.

The J gene is TRBJ2-3, the V gene TRBV18, with D possibly TRBD2 on 5 matching bases. Germline CDR1 and CDR2: KGHSH and LQKENI. This CDR3 region has 21 residues. V lost 3 bases and J 0 bases, leaving 28 bases between the germline ends. The CDR3 region is CASSPIFVGGALSTSTDTQYF. CDR3 DNA: TGTGCCAGCTCACCGATTTTTGTAGGAGGAGCCTTATCTACTAGCACAGATACGCAGTATTTT.

This rearrangement joins TRBV7-3 to TRBJ2-1; 9 bases are a match to TRBD2. Germline V gene lookup returns CDR1 SGHTA and CDR2 FQGTGA. The J segment lost 7 bases and the V segment lost 5 bases, leaving 9 bases of the junction unmatched. This CDR3 is 15 amino acids long. DNA for the CDR3: TGTGCCAGCAGCCAGACTAGCGGCAGTGGTAATGAGCAGTTCTTC. Translating gives CASSQTSGSGNEQFF. The full variable domain, completed using reference TRBV7-3 and TRBJ2-1, is GAGVSQTPSNKVTEKGKYVELRCDPISGHTALYWYRQSLGQGPEFLIYFQGTGAADDSGLPNDRFFAVRPEGSVSTLKIQRTERGDSAVYLCASSQTSGSGNEQFFGPGTRLTVL.

The chain combines TRBV5-5 with TRBJ1-5, with 9 nucleotides matching TRBD1. Germline trimming cut 4 bases from V and 1 base from J; bases unmatched to any gene: 3. The germline V gene has CDR1 SGHKS and CDR2 YYEKEE (reference sequence). The CDR3 sequence is 15 residues long. The CDR3 spells CASSPGTGSNQPQHF. The CDR3 DNA follows: TGTGCCAGCAGCCCCGGGACAGGGAGCAATCAGCCCCAGCATTTT.

The genes are TRBV28 and TRBJ2-2, with 8 bases identical to TRBD2. CDR1 and CDR2 from the germline V gene are MDHEN and SYDVKM. This CDR3 has 14 amino acids. The junction had 4 bases not matched to a gene; V was cut back by 5 bases and J by 5 bases. CDR3 region: CASSGAGGTGELFF. The CDR3 region has the DNA TGTGCCAGCAGTGGGGCGGGGGGAACCGGGGAGCTGTTTTTT.

In this sample, this clone turned up a few times. The rearrangement links TRBV2 to TRBJ1-1; no firm D call. Between the trimmed V and J ends, which lost 3 bases and 11 bases, there was a span of 10 bases. CDR3 length equals 11 residues. Per the germline V gene, CDR1 is SNHLY and CDR2 is FYNNEI. In nucleotides, the CDR3 is TGTGCCAGCAGTGACGGCAGAAGGGCTTTCTTT. Amino acid sequence: CASSDGRRAFF.

This rearrangement joins TRBV4-2 to TRBJ2-3, with a weak D call TRBD1 (6 bases). CDR3 length: 15 amino acids. V was pared by 2 bases and J by 0 bases, with 9 bases between. Germline CDR1 is LGHNA and CDR2 is YNFKEQ. The CDR3 region is CASSQPGQSTDTQYF. The DNA of the CDR3 is TGTGCCAGCAGCCAACCTGGACAGAGCACAGATACGCAGTATTTT.

The chain combines TRBV10-3 with TRBJ1-4; 9 bases are a match to TRBD1. Germline V gene lookup returns CDR1 ENHRY and CDR2 SYGVKD. V lost 0 bases, J lost 5 bases, and 1 base stayed unmatched. The CDR3 is made up of 15 amino acids. The CDR3 DNA reads TGTGCCATCAGTGAGTCCGGACAGGGGAATGAAAAACTGTTTTTT. This sequence encodes CAISESGQGNEKLFF.

This chain uses TRBV3-1 (or the pseudogene TRBV3-2) with TRBJ2-1, with D hard to call. From germline, CDR1 is LGHDT and CDR2 YNNKEL (reference sequence). V shed 3 bases and J shed 8 bases, with 5 bases lying between them. CDR3 length equals 11 residues. The CDR3 spells CASSHDHEQFF. Here the CDR3 DNA reads TGTGCCAGCAGCCATGACCATGAGCAGTTCTTC.

This sequence joins TRBV15 and TRBJ2-7, with D possibly matching TRBD2 (5 bases). CDR1 LNHNV and CDR2 YYDKDF come from the germline V gene (reference sequence). V dropped 0 bases and J dropped 11 bases, with 14 bases sitting between them. The CDR3 loop spans 13 amino acids. CDR3 bases: TGTGCCACCAGCAGAGATAAGTGGGGAGTGGAGTACTTC. Protein sequence: CATSRDKWGVEYF.

The rearrangement links TRBV30 to TRBJ1-2; D might be TRBD1 (5 bases). The CDR3 is made up of 13 amino acids. V lost 5 bases and J 6 bases, leaving 16 bases between the germline ends. Germline V gene sequence: CDR1 GTSNPN, CDR2 SVGIG (reference sequence). CDR3 sequence reads: CAWGGRGSDGYTF. The DNA for the CDR3 is TGTGCCTGGGGGGGGAGGGGATCGGATGGCTACACCTTC.

The chain joins TRBV5-1 to TRBJ2-3, with 7 bases lining up with TRBD2. The CDR3 loop spans 15 amino acids. Germline-derived CDR1 and CDR2 are SGHRS and YFSETQ. V gave up 3 bases and J gave up 2 bases; unmatched junction bases: 6. CDR3 bases: TGCGCCAGCAGCTCTGTTAGCGGGCCCACAGATACGCAGTATTTT. As protein: CASSSVSGPTDTQYF.